The clone carrying this TCR beta chain has only a few counts. Trimming left V 0 bases short and J 7 bases short, with 15 bases between. CDR1 is MGHRA and CDR2 is YSYEKL in the germline V gene. The CDR3 runs 15 residues. This sample is drawn from a study of blood T cells in healthy people across ages. Study overall: Template switching captured about one barcoded beta molecule per two T cells.

Then a second PCR, running roughly 7 to 11 cycles, was carried out with a sample-barcoded 5' primer and a J-beta primer mix. TCRdb used MiXCR to reprocess the 5' RACE reads, holding one entry per CDR3 protein. The sample gives about 730,000 distinct CDR3 sequences, more than 40% of which show up once; more than 20% is in the top ten. This TCR derives from a woman aged 60 to 75 in good health. The source material was blood. V and J are TRBV4-1 and TRBJ1-2; D uncertain. The CDR3 here is CASSQDDSYASGYTF. The CDR3 coding sequence is TGCGCCAGCAGCCAAGACGACTCATATGCGAGTGGCTACACCTTC.